Listed below are T cell receptor beta chains from one sample, sequenced in a study of cytomegalovirus exposure and HLA in healthy donors. Produced via immunoSEQ multiplex PCR; TCRdb's table is partial and in-frame only. In the table there are 150,000 to 250,000 clones, roughly four fifths of which are singletons. The sample comprised PBMCs. Receptors originate from a man aged 25-45 years in good health and CMV-seronegative. The CDR3 runs from the conserved cysteine through the conserved F or W. The D gene is left open where the match is weak. The listing skips clone size in some rows; elsewhere it reads once, few, many or a size class.

D gene	V gene	J gene	clone size	CDR3 protein	CDR3 DNA
TRBD1	TRBV4-1	TRBJ2-1	NA	CASSQPLAGQGPYNEQFF	TGCGCCAGCAGCCAACCCCTCGCGGGACAGGGTCCCTACAATGAGCAGTTCTTC
TRBD2	TRBV28	TRBJ2-5	NA	CASRKIAGTQETQYF	TGTGCCAGCAGAAAAATAGCGGGTACCCAAGAGACCCAGTACTTC
TRBD1	TRBV23-1	TRBJ1-4	NA	CASSQPRGREKLFF	TGCGCCAGCAGTCAACCCAGGGGGCGGGAAAAACTGTTTTTT
TRBD2	TRBV28	TRBJ2-1	NA	CASSLAGGYNEQFF	TGTGCCAGCAGTTTGGCGGGAGGGTACAATGAGCAGTTCTTC
TRBD1	TRBV5-1	TRBJ1-1	NA	CASSFAGTGGLAEAFF	TGCGCCAGCAGCTTTGCCGGGACAGGGGGCCTCGCTGAAGCTTTCTTT
NA	TRBV6-1	TRBJ2-2	NA	CASIGSRGDAGELFF	TGTGCCAGCATTGGAAGCAGGGGTGATGCCGGGGAGCTGTTTTTT
TRBD1	TRBV5-1	TRBJ2-3	few	CASTYLTGADTQYF	TGCGCCAGCACCTACTTAACAGGGGCAGATACGCAGTATTTT
NA	TRBV19	TRBJ1-1	NA	CASSIGQGRVGTEAFF	TGTGCCAGTAGTATAGGGCAAGGCAGGGTGGGCACTGAAGCTTTCTTT
NA	TRBV28	TRBJ2-3	NA	CASSHSGSADTQYF	TGTGCCAGCAGTCATAGTGGGAGTGCAGATACGCAGTATTTT
TRBD2	TRBV30	TRBJ2-3	NA	CAWVRTSGRAGTQYF	TGTGCCTGGGTGCGGACTAGCGGGAGGGCCGGGACGCAGTATTTT